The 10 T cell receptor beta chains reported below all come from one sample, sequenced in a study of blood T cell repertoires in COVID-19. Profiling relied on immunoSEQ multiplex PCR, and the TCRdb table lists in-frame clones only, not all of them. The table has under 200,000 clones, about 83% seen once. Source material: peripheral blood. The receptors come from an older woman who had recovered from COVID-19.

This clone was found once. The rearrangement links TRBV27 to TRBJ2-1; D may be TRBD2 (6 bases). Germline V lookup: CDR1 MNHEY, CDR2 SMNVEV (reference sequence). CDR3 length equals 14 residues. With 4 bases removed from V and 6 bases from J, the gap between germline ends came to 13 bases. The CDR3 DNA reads TGTGCCAGCAGTTCCCTGCGGGGCCCCAATGAGCAGTTCTTC. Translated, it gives CASSSLRGPNEQFF.

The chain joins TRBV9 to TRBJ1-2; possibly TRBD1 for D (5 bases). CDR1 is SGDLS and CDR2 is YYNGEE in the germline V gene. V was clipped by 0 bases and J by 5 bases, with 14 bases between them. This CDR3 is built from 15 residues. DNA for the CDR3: TGTGCCAGCAGCGTAGGCGCGGGGCCGGCGTATGGCTACACCTTC. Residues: CASSVGAGPAYGYTF.

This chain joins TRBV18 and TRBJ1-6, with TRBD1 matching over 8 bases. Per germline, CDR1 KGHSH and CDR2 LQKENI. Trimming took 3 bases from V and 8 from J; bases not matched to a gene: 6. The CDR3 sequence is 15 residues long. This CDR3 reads CASSPETGGDSPLHF. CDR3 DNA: TGTGCCAGCTCACCCGAAACAGGGGGTGATTCACCCCTCCACTTT.

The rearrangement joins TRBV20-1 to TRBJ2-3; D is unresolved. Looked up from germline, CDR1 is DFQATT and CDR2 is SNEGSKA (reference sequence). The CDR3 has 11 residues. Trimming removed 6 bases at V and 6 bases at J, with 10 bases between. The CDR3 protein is CSALFGDTQYF. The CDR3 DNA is TGCAGTGCGCTTTTCGGGGATACGCAGTATTTT.

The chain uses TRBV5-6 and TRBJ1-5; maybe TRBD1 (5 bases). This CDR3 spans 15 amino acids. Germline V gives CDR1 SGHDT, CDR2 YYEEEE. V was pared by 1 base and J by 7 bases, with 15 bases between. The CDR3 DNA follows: TGTGCCAGCAGCTTGTTTGGAGGGACCGCGCAGCCCCAGCATTTT. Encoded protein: CASSLFGGTAQPQHF.

The CDR3 DNA reads as TGTGCCAGCAGCCCACCGGCGGGAGTAGGGAGCTACGAGCAGTACTTC. Protein: CASSPPAGVGSYEQYF. The rearrangement joins TRBV7-2 to TRBJ2-7; 7 bases fit TRBD2. The length of the CDR3 is 16 residues. Per the germline V gene, CDR1 is SGHTA and CDR2 is FQGNSA. V shed 5 bases, J shed 3 bases, and the junction held 13 bases outside the gene matches.

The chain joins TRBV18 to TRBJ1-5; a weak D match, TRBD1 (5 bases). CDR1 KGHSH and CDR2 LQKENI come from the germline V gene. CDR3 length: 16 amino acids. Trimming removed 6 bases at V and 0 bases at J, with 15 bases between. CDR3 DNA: TGTGCCAGCTCCCCCGGCGGGGGAGATAGCAATCAGCCCCAGCATTTT. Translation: CASSPGGGDSNQPQHF.

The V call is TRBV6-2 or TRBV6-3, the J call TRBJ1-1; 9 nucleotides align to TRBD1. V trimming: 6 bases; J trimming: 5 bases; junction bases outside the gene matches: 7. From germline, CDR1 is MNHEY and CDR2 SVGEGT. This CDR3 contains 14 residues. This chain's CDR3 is CASSPDRGWTEAFF. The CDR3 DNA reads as TGTGCCAGCAGCCCCGACAGGGGGTGGACTGAAGCTTTCTTT.

The CDR3 DNA reads TGTGCCAGTGGACTAGCGGGAGGTTGGTCCTACGAGCAGTACTTC. Its translation is CASGLAGGWSYEQYF. The rearrangement joins TRBV7-2 to TRBJ2-7, with 14 bases that match TRBD2. V shed 9 bases and J 1 base; nucleotides not matched to a gene: 5. The CDR3 runs 15 residues. CDR1 is SGHTA and CDR2 is FQGNSA in the germline V gene.

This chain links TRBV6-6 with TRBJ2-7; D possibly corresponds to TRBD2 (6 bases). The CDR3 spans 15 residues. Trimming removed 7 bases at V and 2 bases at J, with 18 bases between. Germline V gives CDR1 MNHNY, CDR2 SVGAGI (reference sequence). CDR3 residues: CASTMGGGLPYEQYF. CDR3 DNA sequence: TGTGCCAGCACCATGGGGGGAGGCCTGCCCTACGAGCAGTACTTC.